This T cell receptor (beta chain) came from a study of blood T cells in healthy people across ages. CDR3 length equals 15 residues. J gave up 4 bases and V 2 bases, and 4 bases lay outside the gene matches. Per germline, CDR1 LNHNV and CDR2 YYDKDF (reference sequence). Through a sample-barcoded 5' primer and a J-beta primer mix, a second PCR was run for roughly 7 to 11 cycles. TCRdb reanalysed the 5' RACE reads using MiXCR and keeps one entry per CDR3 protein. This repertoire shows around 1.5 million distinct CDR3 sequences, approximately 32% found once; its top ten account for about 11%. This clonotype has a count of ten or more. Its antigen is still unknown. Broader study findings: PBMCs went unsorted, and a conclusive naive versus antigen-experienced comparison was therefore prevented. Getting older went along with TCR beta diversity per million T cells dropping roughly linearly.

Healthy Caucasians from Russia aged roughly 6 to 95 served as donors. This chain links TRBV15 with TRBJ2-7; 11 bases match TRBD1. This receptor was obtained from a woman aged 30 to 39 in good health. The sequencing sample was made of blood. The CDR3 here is CATSRSGTGGYEQYF. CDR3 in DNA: TGTGCCACCAGCAGATCCGGGACAGGGGGTTACGAGCAGTACTTC. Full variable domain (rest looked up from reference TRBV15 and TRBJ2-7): DAMVIQNPRYQVTQFGKPVTLSCSQTLNHNVMYWYQQKSSQAPKLLFHYYDKDFNNEADTPDNFQSRRPNTSFCFLDIRSPGLGDTAMYLCATSRSGTGGYEQYFGPGTRLTVT.